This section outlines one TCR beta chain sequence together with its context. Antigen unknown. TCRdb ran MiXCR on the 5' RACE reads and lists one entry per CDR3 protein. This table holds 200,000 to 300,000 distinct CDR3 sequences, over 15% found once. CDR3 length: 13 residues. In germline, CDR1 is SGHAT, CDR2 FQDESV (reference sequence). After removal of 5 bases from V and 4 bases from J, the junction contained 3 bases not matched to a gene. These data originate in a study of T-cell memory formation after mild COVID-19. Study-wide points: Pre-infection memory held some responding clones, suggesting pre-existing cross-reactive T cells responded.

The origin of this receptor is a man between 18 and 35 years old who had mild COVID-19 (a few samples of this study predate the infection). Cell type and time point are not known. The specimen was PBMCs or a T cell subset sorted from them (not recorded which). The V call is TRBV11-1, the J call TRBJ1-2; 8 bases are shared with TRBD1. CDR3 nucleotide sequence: TGTGCCAGCAGCACAGGACAGGGCTATGGCTACACCTTC. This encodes CASSTGQGYGYTF.